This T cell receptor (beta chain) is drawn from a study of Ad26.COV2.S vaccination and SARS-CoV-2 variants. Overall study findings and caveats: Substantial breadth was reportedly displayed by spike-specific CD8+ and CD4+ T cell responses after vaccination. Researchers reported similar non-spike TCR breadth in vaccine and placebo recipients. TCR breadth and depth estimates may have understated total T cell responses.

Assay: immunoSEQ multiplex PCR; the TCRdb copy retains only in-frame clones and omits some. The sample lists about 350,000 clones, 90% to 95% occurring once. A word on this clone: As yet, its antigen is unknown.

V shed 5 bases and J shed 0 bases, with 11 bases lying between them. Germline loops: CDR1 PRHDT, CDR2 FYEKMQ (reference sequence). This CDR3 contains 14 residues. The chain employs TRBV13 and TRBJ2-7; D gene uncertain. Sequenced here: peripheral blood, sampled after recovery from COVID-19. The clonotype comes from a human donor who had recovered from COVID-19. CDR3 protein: CASSHPVSSYEQYF. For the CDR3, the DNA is TGTGCCAGCAGCCATCCGGTGAGCTCCTACGAGCAGTACTTC.